Presented here are 27 T cell receptor beta chains from one specimen sequenced in a study of T-cell memory formation after mild COVID-19. TCRdb ran MiXCR on the 5' RACE reads and lists one entry per CDR3 protein. The profile covers hundreds of thousands of distinct CDR3 sequences, with approximately 15% appearing a single time and around 21% taken by the ten largest. Material: PBMCs or a T cell subset sorted from them (not recorded which). Receptors were obtained from a man aged 18 to 30 who had mild COVID-19 (a few samples of this study predate the infection). Cell type and time point are not known.

This clonotype was seen at least ten times. This chain connects TRBV4-3 to TRBJ2-1; D not resolved. Germline assignment: CDR1 LGHNA and CDR2 YSLEER. The V end lost 5 bases, the J end lost 5 bases, and 10 bases lay between the germline ends. CDR3 length equals 13 residues. The CDR3 DNA reads as TGCGCCAGCAGCGATTGGGCCAACAATGAGCAGTTCTTC. As protein: CASSDWANNEQFF.

Turning to this clonotype: A read error may produce the germline difference seen at one junction end. This chain links TRBV4-1 with TRBJ1-6; D gene ambiguous. The length of the CDR3 is 15 residues. Germline CDR1 and CDR2: MGHRA and YSYEKL. The chain's CDR3 is CASSPREPYNSTLHF. The DNA of the CDR3 is TGCGCCAGCAGCCCGCGGGAGCCGTATAATTCAACCCTCCACTTT.

This clonotype was recorded a few times. This chain uses TRBV24-1 with TRBJ1-1; TRBD1 matches at 11 bases. The CDR3 spans 15 residues. The junction had 2 bases not matched to a gene; V was cut back by 3 bases and J by 3 bases. Germline V lookup: CDR1 KGHDR, CDR2 SFDVKD. For the CDR3, the DNA is TGTGCCACCAGTGATGGACAGGGGGCGGACACTGAAGCTTTCTTT. The encoded protein is CATSDGQGADTEAFF.

Comment on this clonotype: A junction end diverges from the germline sequence, so it may reflect a read error. V gene TRBV5-1 combines with J gene TRBJ2-3; the D gene is possibly TRBD2 (6 bases). CDR1 and CDR2 from the germline V gene are SGHRS and YFSETQ. The CDR3 consists of 15 residues. CDR3 nucleotides: TGCGCCAGCAGCCGGACGGGGGACTTCACAGATACGCAGGATTTT. Translating gives CASSRTGDFTDTQDF.

The V call is TRBV7-2, the J call TRBJ2-1, with TRBD2 as a possible D gene (5 bases). Germline V gene sequence: CDR1 SGHTA, CDR2 FQGNSA. CDR3 length: 15 residues. Trimming left V 1 base short and J 10 bases short, with 17 bases between. The CDR3 here is CASSLVAGPGVEQFF. The CDR3 nucleotides are TGTGCCAGCAGCTTAGTGGCGGGCCCCGGGGTAGAGCAGTTCTTC.

The rearrangement links TRBV10-2 to TRBJ2-6; TRBD2 aligns across 9 bases. The CDR3 is 17 amino acids. The V and J ends lost 5 bases and 1 base, in that order; junction bases with no gene match: 6. CDR1 WSHSY and CDR2 SAAADI come from the germline V gene. The CDR3: CASSRLAGWSGANVLTF. CDR3 DNA: TGCGCCAGCAGTAGGCTAGCGGGGTGGTCTGGGGCCAACGTCCTGACTTTC.

This clonotype appeared many times. CDR3 protein: CASSLSSFGEAYEQYV. The CDR3 DNA reads TGCGCCAGCAGCTTGTCGTCATTCGGCGAAGCCTACGAGCAGTACGTC. The rearrangement uses TRBV5-1 and TRBJ2-7; D gene unclear. CDR1 SGHRS and CDR2 YFSETQ come from the germline V gene. V gave up 1 base and J gave up 2 bases, with 16 bases separating them. This CDR3 region has 16 residues.

J is TRBJ1-6 and V is TRBV7-3; D is unresolved. There are 13 residues in the CDR3. Germline V gene sequence: CDR1 SGHTA, CDR2 FQGTGA. Trimming removed 9 bases from V and 8 bases from J, with 14 bases in between. CDR3 DNA: TGTGCCAGTTCGAAGGGCGTGGATTCACCCCTCCACTTT. Protein sequence: CASSKGVDSPLHF.

This clonotype was found a few times. V gene TRBV6-5 combines with J gene TRBJ2-5, with D possibly being TRBD2 (6 bases). Germline V CDR1 and CDR2: MNHEY, SVGAGI. The CDR3 sequence is 13 residues long. Trimming removed 6 bases at V and 1 base at J, with 9 bases between. The CDR3, as DNA: TGTGCCAGCAGACGGACTATCCAAGAGACCCAGTACTTC. The encoded protein is CASRRTIQETQYF.

This sequence joins TRBV12-3 or TRBV12-4 and TRBJ2-5; 12 bases match TRBD2. This CDR3 is built from 15 residues. V shed 6 bases and J 1 base; nucleotides not matched to a gene: 3. DNA of the CDR3: TGTGCCAGCAGGTGGACTAGCGGGGTCCAAGAGACCCAGTACTTC. Protein sequence: CASRWTSGVQETQYF.

This sequence joins TRBV20-1 and TRBJ2-2, with TRBD1 identical over 7 bases. The CDR3 contains 16 residues. Trimming took 2 bases from V and 4 from J; bases not matched to a gene: 10. Per germline, CDR1 DFQATT and CDR2 SNEGSKA (reference sequence). The CDR3 loop is CSARRPGTVRTGELFF. CDR3 bases: TGCAGTGCTAGACGCCCCGGGACAGTTCGCACCGGGGAGCTGTTTTTT.

This clonotype was detected a few times. The chain links TRBV20-1 to TRBJ2-5; the D gene is possibly TRBD2 (6 bases). CDR1 and CDR2 (germline): DFQATT, SNEGSKA (reference sequence). This CDR3 has 12 residues. V lost 1 base and J 4 bases, leaving 7 bases between the germline ends. DNA of the CDR3: TGCAGTGCTAGAGGGCGGGGAGAGACCCAGTACTTC. Protein sequence: CSARGRGETQYF.

This clonotype appeared a few times. The chain is built from TRBV7-3 and TRBJ2-1, with TRBD2 as a possible D gene (7 bases). This CDR3 has 13 residues. Germline V gene lookup returns CDR1 SGHTA and CDR2 FQGTGA. V lost 5 bases to trimming and J lost 10 bases, with 15 bases between them. DNA for the CDR3: TGTGCCAGCAGCCGGGGGGCTAGAGAAGAGCAGTTCTTC. Translating it yields CASSRGAREEQFF.

Written as DNA, the CDR3 is TGTGCCAGCAGTGAGGTTGGAGGAAACGAGCAGTACGTC. Its protein product is CASSEVGGNEQYV. The chain employs TRBV25-1 and TRBJ2-7, with D possibly matching TRBD2 (5 bases). CDR1 and CDR2 from the germline V gene are MGHDK and SYGVNS. The CDR3 spans 13 residues. Between the trimmed V and J ends, which lost 3 bases and 5 bases, there was a span of 11 bases.

The sample holds a few counts of this clonotype. V usage is TRBV4-3 and J usage is TRBJ2-5; 9 bases fit TRBD2. V trimming: 0 bases; J trimming: 1 base; junction bases outside the gene matches: 3. Germline CDR1 LGHNA, CDR2 YSLEER. This CDR3 is 16 amino acids long. CDR3 region: CASSQDRLAAQETQYF. The CDR3 DNA is TGCGCCAGCAGCCAAGATCGACTAGCGGCCCAAGAGACCCAGTACTTC.

The gene calls are TRBV6-5 and TRBJ2-5; 8 nucleotides align to TRBD1. With V trimmed by 6 bases and J by 5 bases, 5 bases remained unmatched. CDR1 is MNHEY and CDR2 is SVGAGI in the germline V gene. This CDR3 is 13 amino acids long. CDR3 sequence (DNA): TGTGCCAGCAGACCAGGGGGCTGGGAGACCCAGTACTTC. This codes for CASRPGGWETQYF.

The genes are TRBV10-3 and TRBJ2-2; TRBD2 agrees at 13 bases. The J segment lost 3 bases and the V segment lost 10 bases, leaving 14 bases of the junction unmatched. Germline loops: CDR1 ENHRY, CDR2 SYGVKD. There are 18 residues in the CDR3. The DNA of the CDR3 is TGTGCCACCGGAGGCTGGACTAGCGGGGGAGCGCACACCGGGGAGCTGTTTTTT. Translated, it gives CATGGWTSGGAHTGELFF.

The V and J genes are TRBV6-5 and TRBJ2-6; 7 nucleotides line up with TRBD2. V lost 7 bases, J lost 0 bases, and 9 bases stayed unmatched. Germline CDR1 and CDR2: MNHEY and SVGAGI. This CDR3 has 17 residues. CDR3 loop: CASTRGVSPSGANVLTF. Written as DNA, the CDR3 is TGTGCCAGCACCCGGGGGGTTAGCCCCTCTGGGGCCAACGTCCTGACTTTC.

V is TRBV5-6 and J is TRBJ2-2; D possibly corresponds to TRBD2 (6 bases). The CDR3 sequence is 15 residues long. V lost 2 bases and J lost 2, with 10 bases in between. Germline V gene data show CDR1 as SGHDT and CDR2 as YYEEEE. The CDR3 DNA sequence: TGTGCCAGCAGCTTCCGGGACTCAAACACCGGGGAGCTGTTTTTT. It specifies CASSFRDSNTGELFF.

This clonotype was counted only a few times. This chain uses TRBV5-1 with TRBJ1-1, with 8 bases aligning to TRBD1. Germline lookup yields CDR1 SGHRS and CDR2 YFSETQ. This CDR3 has 16 residues. V trimming: 4 bases; J trimming: 0 bases; junction bases outside the gene matches: 8. In DNA, the CDR3 is TGCGCCAGCAGCCTAGGGACAGGAGCCCTGAACACTGAAGCTTTCTTT. This encodes CASSLGTGALNTEAFF.

The rearrangement joins TRBV9 to TRBJ1-6; maybe TRBD1 (5 bases). V was cut by 3 bases and J by 6 bases, with 13 bases left in between. From germline, CDR1 is SGDLS and CDR2 YYNGEE. CDR3 length: 15 residues. CDR3 region: CASSASRVPNSPLHF. The CDR3 DNA sequence: TGTGCCAGCAGCGCGAGCAGGGTTCCTAATTCACCCCTCCACTTT.

V is TRBV5-1 and J is TRBJ2-3; D possibly matches TRBD1 or TRBD2 (5 bases each). The CDR3 runs 15 residues. Trimming took off 2 bases at V and 2 bases at J, with 12 bases between the two ends. Germline V gene lookup returns CDR1 SGHRS and CDR2 YFSETQ. The CDR3 protein is CASSFGAQNTDTQYF. In DNA, the CDR3 is TGCGCCAGCAGCTTCGGGGCGCAGAACACAGATACGCAGTATTTT.

This clonotype was counted only a few times. The chain is built from TRBV3-1 and TRBJ2-1; perhaps TRBD2 as D (7 bases). The V end lost 0 bases, the J end lost 4 bases, and 16 bases lay between the germline ends. Germline CDR1 LGHDT, CDR2 YNNKEL (reference sequence). This CDR3 comprises 17 residues. CDR3: CASSQDFRGGPYNEQFF. In DNA, the CDR3 is TGTGCCAGCAGCCAAGATTTTAGGGGGGGCCCGTACAATGAGCAGTTCTTC.

This clonotype has at least ten counts. This chain joins TRBV5-1 and TRBJ2-4, with D possibly being TRBD1 (6 bases). Deletions cut 0 bases from V and 0 bases from J, with 13 bases between. Germline CDR1 is SGHRS and CDR2 is YFSETQ. The CDR3 spans 17 residues. The CDR3 DNA is TGCGCCAGCAGCTTGGCCCCGAACAGGGCAGCCAAAAACATTCAGTACTTC. Translating gives CASSLAPNRAAKNIQYF.

The chain is built from TRBV29-1 and TRBJ2-3, with 7 bases that match TRBD1. J was trimmed by 0 bases and V by 6 bases; bases with no gene match: 6. Germline assignment: CDR1 SQVTM and CDR2 ANQGSEA. The CDR3 totals 14 residues. In DNA, the CDR3 is TGCAGCGTCGCGGACAGGACTAGCACAGATACGCAGTATTTT. Protein: CSVADRTSTDTQYF.

The V gene is TRBV20-1, the J gene TRBJ2-1; D call uncertain. Germline lookup yields CDR1 DFQATT and CDR2 SNEGSKA (reference sequence). This CDR3 has 15 amino acids. Trimming stripped 4 bases from V and 0 bases from J, with 13 bases between. DNA of the CDR3: TGCAGTGCTATGTTCCGACATCGCTCCTACAATGAGCAGTTCTTC. This sequence encodes CSAMFRHRSYNEQFF.

This sequence joins TRBV7-2 and TRBJ1-2; a weak D match, TRBD1 (5 bases). The germline V gene encodes CDR1 SGHTA and CDR2 FQGNSA. This CDR3 contains 15 residues. V was clipped by 4 bases and J by 5 bases, with 17 bases between them. CDR3 bases: TGTGCCAGCAGCTCAAGCCCCGGGACCGTTTATGGCTACACCTTC. It encodes CASSSSPGTVYGYTF.